This T cell receptor (beta chain) was obtained from a study of human T cells and chemical hapten exposure. In the study overall: Sensitization applied 2% DPC to about 2 cm by about 2 cm of upper inner arm skin. The variation in per-sample TCR yields arose mainly from small differences in pooled library volumes. General study results and limits: No change in TCRs above 1 in 1000 frequency was produced by DPC sensitization.

The germline V gene encodes CDR1 SGHNT and CDR2 YYREEE (reference sequence). The CDR3 has 15 residues. The V end lost 1 base, the J end lost 7 bases, and 12 bases lay between the germline ends. In the case of this clonotype: Its matching antigen is unknown.

Stated time point: pre-sensitization, week 0. Treatment: therapeutic diphenylcyclopropenone sensitization with weekly scalp DPC. TCRdb redid the calling of the RACE reads with MiXCR, one entry per CDR3 protein. This sample yields more than 100,000 distinct CDR3 sequences, of which approximately 13% are seen a single time; approximately 2.8% belongs to the top ten. The source of this sequence is a woman aged 18-30 years with alopecia areata. Some clones in this sample may be carry-over from other donors' samples. The rearrangement uses TRBV5-4 and TRBJ1-6; D gene uncertain. The specimen was whole blood, collected in connection with sensitization to the hapten diphenylcyclopropenone (DPC). In DNA form, the CDR3 reads TGTGCCAGCAGCTTGAGTTGGGGTACAAATTCACCCCTCCACTTT. This gives the protein CASSLSWGTNSPLHF.